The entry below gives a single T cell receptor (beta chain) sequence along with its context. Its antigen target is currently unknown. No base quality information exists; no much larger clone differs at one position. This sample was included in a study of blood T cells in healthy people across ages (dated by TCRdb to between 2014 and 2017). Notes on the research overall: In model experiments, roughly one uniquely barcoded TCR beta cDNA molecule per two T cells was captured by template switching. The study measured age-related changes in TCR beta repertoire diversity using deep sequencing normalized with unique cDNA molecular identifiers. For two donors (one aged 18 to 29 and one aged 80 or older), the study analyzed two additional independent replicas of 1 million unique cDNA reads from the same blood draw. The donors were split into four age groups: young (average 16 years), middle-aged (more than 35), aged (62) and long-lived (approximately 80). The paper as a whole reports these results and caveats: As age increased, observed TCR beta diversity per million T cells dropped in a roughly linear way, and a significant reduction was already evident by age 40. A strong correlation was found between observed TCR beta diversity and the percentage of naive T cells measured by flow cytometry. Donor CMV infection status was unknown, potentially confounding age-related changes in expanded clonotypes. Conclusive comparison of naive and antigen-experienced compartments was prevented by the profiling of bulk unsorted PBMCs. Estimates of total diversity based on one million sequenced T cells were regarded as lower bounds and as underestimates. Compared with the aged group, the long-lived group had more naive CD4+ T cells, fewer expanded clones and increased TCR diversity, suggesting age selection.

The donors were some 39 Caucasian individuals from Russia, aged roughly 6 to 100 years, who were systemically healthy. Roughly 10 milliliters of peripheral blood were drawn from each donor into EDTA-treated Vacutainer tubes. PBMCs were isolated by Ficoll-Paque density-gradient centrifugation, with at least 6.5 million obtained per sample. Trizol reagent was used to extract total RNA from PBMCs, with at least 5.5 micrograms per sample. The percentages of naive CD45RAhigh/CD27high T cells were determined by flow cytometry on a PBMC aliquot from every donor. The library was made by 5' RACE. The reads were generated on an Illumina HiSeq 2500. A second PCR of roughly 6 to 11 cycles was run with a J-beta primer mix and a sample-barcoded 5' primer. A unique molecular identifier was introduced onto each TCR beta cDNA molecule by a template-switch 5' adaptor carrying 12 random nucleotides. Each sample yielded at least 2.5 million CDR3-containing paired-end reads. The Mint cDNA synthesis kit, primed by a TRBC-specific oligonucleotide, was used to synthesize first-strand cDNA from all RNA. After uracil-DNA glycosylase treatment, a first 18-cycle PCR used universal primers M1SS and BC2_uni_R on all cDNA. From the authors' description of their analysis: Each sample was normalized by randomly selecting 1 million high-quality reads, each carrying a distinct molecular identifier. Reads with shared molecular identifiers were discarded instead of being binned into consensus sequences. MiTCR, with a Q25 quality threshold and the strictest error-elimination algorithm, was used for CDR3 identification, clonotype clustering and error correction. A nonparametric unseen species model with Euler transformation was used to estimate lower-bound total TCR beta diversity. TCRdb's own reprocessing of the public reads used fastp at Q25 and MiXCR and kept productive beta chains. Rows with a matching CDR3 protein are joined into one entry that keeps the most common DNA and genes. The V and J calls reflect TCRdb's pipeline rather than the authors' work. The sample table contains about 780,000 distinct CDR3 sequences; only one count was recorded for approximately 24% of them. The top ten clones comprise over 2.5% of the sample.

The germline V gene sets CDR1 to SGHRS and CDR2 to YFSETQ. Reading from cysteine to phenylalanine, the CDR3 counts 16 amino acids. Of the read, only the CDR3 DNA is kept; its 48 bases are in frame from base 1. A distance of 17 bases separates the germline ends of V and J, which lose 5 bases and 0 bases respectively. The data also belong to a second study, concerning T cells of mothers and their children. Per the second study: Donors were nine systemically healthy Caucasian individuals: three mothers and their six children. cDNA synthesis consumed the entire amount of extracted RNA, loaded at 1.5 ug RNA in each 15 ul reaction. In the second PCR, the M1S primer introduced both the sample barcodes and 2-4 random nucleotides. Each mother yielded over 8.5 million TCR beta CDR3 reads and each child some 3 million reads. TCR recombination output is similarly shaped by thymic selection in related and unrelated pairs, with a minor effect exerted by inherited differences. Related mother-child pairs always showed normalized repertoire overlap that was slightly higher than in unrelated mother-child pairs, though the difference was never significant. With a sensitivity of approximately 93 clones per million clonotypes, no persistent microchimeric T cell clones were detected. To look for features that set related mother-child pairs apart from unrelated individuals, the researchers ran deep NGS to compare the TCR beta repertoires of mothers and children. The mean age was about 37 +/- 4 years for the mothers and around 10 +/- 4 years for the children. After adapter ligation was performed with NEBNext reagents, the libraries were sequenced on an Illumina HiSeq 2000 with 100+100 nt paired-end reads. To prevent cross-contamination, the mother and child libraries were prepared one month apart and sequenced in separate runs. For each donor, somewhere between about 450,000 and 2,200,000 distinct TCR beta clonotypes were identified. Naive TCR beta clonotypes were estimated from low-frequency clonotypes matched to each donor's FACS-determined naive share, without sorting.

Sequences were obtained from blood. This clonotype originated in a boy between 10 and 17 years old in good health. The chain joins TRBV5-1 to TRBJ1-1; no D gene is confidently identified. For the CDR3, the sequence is CASRQASIKMNTEAFF. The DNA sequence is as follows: TGCGCCAGCAGGCAAGCCTCCATCAAGATGAACACTGAAGCTTTCTTT.